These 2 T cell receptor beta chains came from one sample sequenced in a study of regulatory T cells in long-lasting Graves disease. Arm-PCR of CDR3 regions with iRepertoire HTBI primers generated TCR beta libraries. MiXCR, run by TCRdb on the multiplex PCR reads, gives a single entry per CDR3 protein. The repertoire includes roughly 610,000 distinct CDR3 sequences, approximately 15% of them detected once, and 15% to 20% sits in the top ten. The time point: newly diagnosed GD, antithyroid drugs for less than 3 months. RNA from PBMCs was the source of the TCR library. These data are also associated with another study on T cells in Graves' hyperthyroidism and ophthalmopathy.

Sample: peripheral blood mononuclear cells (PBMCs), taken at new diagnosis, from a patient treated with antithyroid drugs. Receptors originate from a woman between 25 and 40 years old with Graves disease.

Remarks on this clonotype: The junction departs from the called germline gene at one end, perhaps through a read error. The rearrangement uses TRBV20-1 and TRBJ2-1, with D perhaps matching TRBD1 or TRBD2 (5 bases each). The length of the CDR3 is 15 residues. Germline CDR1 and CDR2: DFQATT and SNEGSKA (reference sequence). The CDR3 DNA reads TGCAGTGCTCCCCGGGACCCACGAGGGTACAATGGGCAGTTCTTC. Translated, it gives CSAPRDPRGYNGQFF.

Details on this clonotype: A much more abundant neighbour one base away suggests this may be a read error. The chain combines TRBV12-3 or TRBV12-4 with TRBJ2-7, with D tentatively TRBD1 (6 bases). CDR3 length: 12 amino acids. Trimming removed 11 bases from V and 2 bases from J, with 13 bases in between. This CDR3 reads CAGARGTYEQYF. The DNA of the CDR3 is TGTGCCGGCGCGAGGGGGACCTACGAGCAGTACTTC.